One sample yielded the 10 T cell receptor beta chains listed below, sequenced in a study of shared clonotypes between healthy human individuals (dated by TCRdb to about 2020). Library preparation used the immunoSEQ multiplex PCR assay. In TCRdb, the immuneACCESS table is reduced to in-frame sequences with V and J assigned. These tables do not hold every clone; where another copy was compared, an unresolved V gene accounts for under half, and the others remain unexplained. The sample table contains approximately 1.4 million clones; only one count was recorded for 98% of them. Approximately 0.45% of the sample goes to the ten largest clones. The sequencing sample was made of naive CD4+ T cells sorted from blood. The cell subset or site label corresponds to: CD45RA+ positively selected. The receptors originated from a man aged 25 to 45 in good health.

This chain joins TRBV11-2 and TRBJ2-1, with 11 bases that match TRBD2. V was pared by 5 bases and J by 5 bases, with 8 bases of the junction left unmatched. The germline V gene has CDR1 SGHAT and CDR2 FQNNGV. The CDR3 sequence is 16 residues long. The CDR3 here is CASSTLAGGLDNEQFF. DNA of the CDR3: TGTGCCAGCAGCACCCTAGCGGGAGGTCTTGACAATGAGCAGTTCTTC.

The chain combines TRBV2 with TRBJ2-5; 12 nucleotides line up with TRBD2. From germline, CDR1 is SNHLY and CDR2 FYNNEI. This CDR3 has 16 amino acids. With V trimmed by 0 bases and J by 13 bases, 12 bases remained unmatched. CDR3 coding DNA: TGTGCCAGCAGTGAAGCTCCTAGCGGGAGGGCCTTGAGTATGTACTTC. It translates to CASSEAPSGRALSMYF.

The chain couples TRBV27 to TRBJ2-7, with 9 nucleotides matching TRBD1. The germline CDR1 and CDR2 sequences are MNHEY and SMNVEV (reference sequence). There are 14 residues in the CDR3. The V gene end was trimmed by 5 bases and the J gene end by 2 bases; junction bases not matched to a gene: 4. DNA for the CDR3: TGTGCCAGCAGTACAGGGGGCCCGACCTACGAGCAGTACTTC. This encodes CASSTGGPTYEQYF.

The chain links TRBV29-1 to TRBJ1-1; the match to TRBD1 covers 7 bases. V trimming: 6 bases; J trimming: 6 bases; junction bases outside the gene matches: 4. CDR3 size: 11 residues. The germline V gene encodes CDR1 SQVTM and CDR2 ANQGSEA. CDR3 loop: CSVRTGAEAFF. The CDR3 region has the DNA TGCAGCGTGAGAACAGGGGCTGAAGCTTTCTTT.

The V call is TRBV5-6, the J call TRBJ2-7; D remains unclear. The CDR3 covers 12 residues. The germline gives CDR1 SGHDT, CDR2 YYEEEE. V shed 1 base and J shed 6 bases, with 8 bases lying between them. CDR3 region: CASSLRKGEQYF. The CDR3, as DNA: TGTGCCAGCAGCTTGAGGAAAGGCGAGCAGTACTTC.

V usage is TRBV10-2 and J usage is TRBJ2-5; D remains ambiguous. Per the germline V gene, CDR1 is WSHSY and CDR2 is SAAADI. This CDR3 is 14 amino acids long. V was cut by 2 bases and J by 0 bases, with 7 bases left in between. The CDR3 loop is CASSERTDQETQYF. CDR3 bases: TGCGCCAGCAGTGAGAGGACGGACCAAGAGACCCAGTACTTC.

For the CDR3, the DNA is TGTGCCAGTAGTATAGCGAAACAGACCTACGAGCAGTACTTC. The encoded protein is CASSIAKQTYEQYF. This chain connects TRBV19 to TRBJ2-7; no reliable D call. The germline gives CDR1 LNHDA, CDR2 SQIVND (reference sequence). The CDR3 contains 14 residues. Trimming left V 1 base short and J 2 bases short, with 9 bases between. Complete variable domain (other parts from reference TRBV19 and TRBJ2-7): DGGITQSPKYLFRKEGQNVTLSCEQNLNHDAMYWYRQDPGQGLRLIYYSQIVNDFQKGDIAEGYSVSREKKESFPLTVTSAQKNPTAFYLCASSIAKQTYEQYFGPGTRLTVT.

The chain carries TRBV9 and TRBJ2-1; 11 bases are a match to TRBD2. Germline CDR1 is SGDLS and CDR2 is YYNGEE. The J segment lost 4 bases and the V segment lost 3 bases, leaving 6 bases of the junction unmatched. The CDR3 consists of 16 residues. In DNA, the CDR3 is TGTGCCAGCAGCGACGAGGGACTAGCGGCATACAATGAGCAGTTCTTC. The encoded protein is CASSDEGLAAYNEQFF.

The J gene is TRBJ2-7, the V gene TRBV18, with TRBD2 matching over 11 bases. This CDR3 has 17 amino acids. The V gene end was trimmed by 2 bases and the J gene end by 6 bases; junction bases not matched to a gene: 12. Germline assignment: CDR1 KGHSH and CDR2 LQKENI. The CDR3 protein is CASSPRGLGLAGGEQYF. The DNA of the CDR3 is TGTGCCAGCTCACCAAGGGGATTGGGCCTAGCGGGAGGCGAGCAGTACTTC.

The chain carries TRBV4-3 and TRBJ2-3, with 11 bases fitting TRBD2. V gave up 4 bases and J gave up 3 bases; unmatched junction bases: 9. This CDR3 is 17 amino acids long. Germline assignment: CDR1 LGHNA and CDR2 YSLEER. CDR3: CASSPISGRAGTDTQYF. The CDR3 DNA reads as TGCGCCAGCAGCCCCATTAGCGGGAGGGCCGGTACAGATACGCAGTATTTT.